The 23 T cell receptor beta chains in this list originate from one sample, sequenced in a study of shared clonotypes between healthy human individuals. The naive CD8 population came from CD45RO-negative cells selected for CCR7, without terminally differentiated effector memory CD45RA+ cells. TCRdb's table, derived via immunoSEQ multiplex PCR, lists solely in-frame clones and lacks some. The sample has roughly 2,000,000 clones, just under 95% seen once. The specimen sequenced was naive CD8+ T cells sorted from blood. These receptors originate from a young man in good health.

Note on this clone: Other DNA sequences in the same sample also yield this CDR3. The genes are TRBV9 and TRBJ1-2; D not resolved. Germline V gene lookup returns CDR1 SGDLS and CDR2 YYNGEE. The CDR3 is made up of 12 amino acids. V lost 0 bases to trimming and J lost 4 bases, with 4 bases between them. CDR3 loop: CASSVGTYGYTF. The CDR3 region has the DNA TGTGCCAGCAGCGTAGGAACCTATGGCTACACCTTC. Based on the CDR3 plus reference TRBV9 and TRBJ1-2, the full variable domain is DSGVTQTPKHLITATGQRVTLRCSPRSGDLSVYWYQQSLDQGLQFLIQYYNGEERAKGNILERFSAQQFPDLHSELNLSSLELGDSALYFCASSVGTYGYTFGSGTRLTVV.

This sequence joins TRBV5-1 and TRBJ2-1; weak D call: TRBD1 (6 bases). Germline V gene data show CDR1 as SGHRS and CDR2 as YFSETQ. Trimming stripped 3 bases from V and 0 bases from J, with 16 bases between. This CDR3 has 17 residues. The CDR3 DNA follows: TGCGCCAGCAGCTGGACCCCTACAGGGAGCTCCTACAATGAGCAGTTCTTC. As protein: CASSWTPTGSSYNEQFF.

The rearrangement joins TRBV30 to TRBJ1-6; TRBD1 might be the D (6 bases). V was clipped by 0 bases and J by 3 bases, with 9 bases between them. Per the germline V gene, CDR1 is GTSNPN and CDR2 is SVGIG (reference sequence). The CDR3 runs to 15 residues. The CDR3 DNA follows: TGTGCCTGGAGTGTACAGGGAAACTATAATTCACCCCTCCACTTT. Translating it yields CAWSVQGNYNSPLHF.

The chain employs TRBV27 and TRBJ2-2; the match to TRBD2 covers 9 bases. The V segment lost 5 bases and the J segment 6 bases; nucleotides outside the gene matches: 7. Per the germline V gene, CDR1 is MNHEY and CDR2 is SMNVEV (reference sequence). The CDR3 extends over 15 amino acids. The CDR3, as DNA: TGTGCCAGCAGTCCCATAGCGGGAGCGGCCGGGGAGCTGTTTTTT. It yields the protein CASSPIAGAAGELFF.

The chain links TRBV10-3 to TRBJ2-2; tentatively, D is TRBD1 or TRBD2 (5 bases each). V lost 0 bases and J lost 1, with 9 bases in between. CDR1 ENHRY and CDR2 SYGVKD come from the germline V gene. The CDR3 is 16 residues long. CDR3 in amino acids: CAISESGTQNTGELFF. In DNA, the CDR3 is TGTGCCATCAGTGAGTCGGGGACGCAGAACACCGGGGAGCTGTTTTTT.

The chain joins TRBV27 to TRBJ2-5, with D tentatively TRBD1 (5 bases). Germline assignment: CDR1 MNHEY and CDR2 SMNVEV (reference sequence). Trimming stripped 2 bases from V and 7 bases from J, with 17 bases between. The CDR3 is 15 residues long. The CDR3 DNA is TGTGCCAGCAGTTTACAATCGACAGTTCAGGGGACCCAGTACTTC. Amino acids: CASSLQSTVQGTQYF.

V gene TRBV9 combines with J gene TRBJ1-5, with 8 nucleotides matching TRBD1. Germline trimming cut 4 bases from V and 4 bases from J; bases unmatched to any gene: 13. This CDR3 contains 17 residues. Germline V gives CDR1 SGDLS, CDR2 YYNGEE. In nucleotides, the CDR3 is TGTGCCAGCAGCATTAACCGAGGGACAGGCGGAAATCAGCCCCAGCATTTT. Its translation is CASSINRGTGGNQPQHF.

The chain carries TRBV13 and TRBJ2-7, with TRBD1 as a possible D gene (7 bases). Germline loops: CDR1 PRHDT, CDR2 FYEKMQ (reference sequence). The germline V and J ends were trimmed by 5 bases and 2 bases, with 13 bases remaining between them. There are 14 residues in the CDR3. CDR3 coding DNA: TGTGCCAGCAGCCGGCGGGACAGAACCTACGAGCAGTACTTC. It encodes CASSRRDRTYEQYF.

The J gene is TRBJ2-7, the V gene TRBV29-1; a possible D gene is TRBD1 (6 bases). Germline V CDR1 and CDR2: SQVTM, ANQGSEA. V was trimmed by 2 bases and J by 2 bases, leaving 13 bases between them. The CDR3 is made up of 14 amino acids. CDR3 amino acids: CSVESRTDTYEQYF. CDR3 DNA sequence: TGCAGCGTTGAATCGCGGACAGATACCTACGAGCAGTACTTC.

The chain joins TRBV5-1 to TRBJ2-5, with 7 bases fitting TRBD2. CDR3 length: 14 amino acids. Germline CDR1 SGHRS, CDR2 YFSETQ. With 7 bases clipped from V and 1 base from J, the junction kept 7 bases outside the gene matches. The CDR3 protein is CASFPGGGQETQYF. As DNA, the CDR3 is TGCGCCAGCTTCCCGGGGGGAGGCCAAGAGACCCAGTACTTC.

Concerning this clone: Within the sample, other DNA sequences also encode this same CDR3. This chain uses TRBV13 with TRBJ2-7, with 12 bases fitting TRBD1. CDR3 length equals 14 residues. CDR1 and CDR2 (germline): PRHDT, FYEKMQ (reference sequence). J lost 4 bases, V lost 5 bases, and 3 bases had no gene match. The CDR3 spells CASSPGQGAYEQYF. The DNA of the CDR3 is TGTGCCAGCAGCCCGGGACAGGGGGCTTACGAGCAGTACTTC.

This clone was counted between two and nine times. DNA of the CDR3: TGTGCCAGCAGCTTGTCAGACAACACCGGGGAGCTGTTTTTT. This translates into CASSLSDNTGELFF. The chain uses TRBV5-4 and TRBJ2-2; the D is unclear. Per germline, CDR1 SGHNT and CDR2 YYREEE (reference sequence). CDR3 length equals 14 residues. Trimming cost V 1 base and J 2 bases, with 6 bases left between them.

The rearrangement links TRBV4-1 to TRBJ2-7, with D maybe TRBD2 (5 bases). Germline V lookup: CDR1 MGHRA, CDR2 YSYEKL. The CDR3 extends over 13 amino acids. V was cut by 4 bases and J by 3 bases, with 10 bases left in between. CDR3 protein: CASSPGVDYEQYF. The CDR3 coding sequence is TGCGCCAGCAGCCCCGGGGTCGACTACGAGCAGTACTTC.

The rearrangement uses TRBV6-5 and TRBJ2-1, with TRBD2 matching over 9 bases. CDR3 size: 14 residues. V trimming: 8 bases; J trimming: 4 bases; junction bases outside the gene matches: 6. Germline lookup yields CDR1 MNHEY and CDR2 SVGAGI. The CDR3 region is CASGWLAGYNEQFF. CDR3 DNA: TGTGCCAGCGGCTGGCTAGCGGGATACAATGAGCAGTTCTTC.

V gene TRBV19 combines with J gene TRBJ2-1; no definite D call. In germline, CDR1 is LNHDA, CDR2 SQIVND (reference sequence). The CDR3 sequence is 14 residues long. Between the trimmed V and J ends, which lost 5 bases and 8 bases, there was a span of 16 bases. As DNA, the CDR3 is TGTGCCAGTAGTCCCCGGACGAGGAGCGATGAGCAGTTCTTC. This encodes CASSPRTRSDEQFF.

About this clone: This CDR3 is also generated by other DNA sequences in the sample. The chain links TRBV28 to TRBJ2-1, with D perhaps TRBD1 or TRBD2 (6 bases each). Germline V gene data show CDR1 as MDHEN and CDR2 as SYDVKM. This CDR3 contains 14 residues. Trimming left V 2 bases short and J 6 bases short, with 11 bases between. The CDR3 here is CASSLVGGPNEQFF. Written as DNA, the CDR3 is TGTGCCAGCAGTTTAGTGGGGGGCCCCAATGAGCAGTTCTTC.

J is TRBJ1-1 and V is TRBV21-1. TRBV21-1 is reported as a pseudogene. The CDR3 has 11 residues. The DNA of the CDR3 is TGTGCCAGCACGTGCCCTGGAGGGGCTTTCTTT. Its translation: CASTCPGGAFF.

The sample holds a few counts of this clone. Other DNA sequences in the same sample also yield this CDR3. The V call is TRBV7-9, the J call TRBJ2-7; 10 positions match TRBD1. Germline values: CDR1 SEHNR, CDR2 FQNEAQ (reference sequence). V was pared by 4 bases and J by 4 bases, with 4 bases of the junction left unmatched. This CDR3 is 14 amino acids long. In DNA, the CDR3 is TGTGCCAGCAGCTCCGTGGACAGGGGGTACGAGCAGTACTTC. Protein product: CASSSVDRGYEQYF.

This clone was recorded only once. The V and J genes are TRBV6-1 and TRBJ1-6; D gene uncertain. The germline CDR1 and CDR2 sequences are MNHNS and SASEGT. This CDR3 comprises 16 residues. The V gene lost 1 base and the J gene lost 5 bases, with 12 bases spanning the gap. CDR3 sequence reads: CASSEVWENNNSPLHF. The CDR3 nucleotides are TGTGCCAGCAGTGAAGTCTGGGAGAATAATAATTCACCCCTCCACTTT.

The V call is TRBV7-2, the J call TRBJ2-2; TRBD2 matches at 8 bases. The ends lost 5 bases at V and 3 bases at J; junction bases unmatched: 5. Germline V CDR1 and CDR2: SGHTA, FQGNSA. CDR3 length equals 15 residues. For the CDR3, the DNA is TGTGCCAGCAGCCCAGCGGGAGTCGACACCGGGGAGCTGTTTTTT. It encodes CASSPAGVDTGELFF.

The V and J genes are TRBV2 and TRBJ2-1, with TRBD2 matching 12 bases. CDR3 length: 18 amino acids. V lost 7 bases, J lost 10 bases, and 20 bases stayed unmatched. The germline V gene encodes CDR1 SNHLY and CDR2 FYNNEI. CDR3 in DNA: TGTGCCAGCACCGGGGACAGGACGACTAGCGGGAGCGTCGTGGAGCAGTTCTTC. This sequence encodes CASTGDRTTSGSVVEQFF.

Worth noting for this clone: The same CDR3 is also encoded by other DNA sequences in this sample. The genes are TRBV5-1 and TRBJ1-2; a possible D gene is TRBD1 (5 bases). The CDR3 consists of 14 residues. Trimming left V 0 bases short and J 3 bases short, with 9 bases between. Germline values: CDR1 SGHRS, CDR2 YFSETQ. The chain's CDR3 is CASSLEGPDYGYTF. CDR3 in DNA: TGCGCCAGCAGCTTGGAGGGGCCCGACTATGGCTACACCTTC.

The chain uses TRBV27 and TRBJ2-1; D might be TRBD1 (6 bases). Trimming removed 5 bases from V and 3 bases from J, with 14 bases in between. Germline V gene data show CDR1 as MNHEY and CDR2 as SMNVEV (reference sequence). CDR3 length: 15 residues. Here the CDR3 reads CASSPGASVYNEQFF. In DNA form, the CDR3 reads TGTGCCAGCAGTCCAGGGGCGTCCGTCTACAATGAGCAGTTCTTC.